This T cell receptor (beta chain) was recovered during a study of T cell responses to AZD1222 COVID-19 vaccine. The CDR3 extends over 13 amino acids. Trimming pared 4 bases from V and 2 bases from J, leaving 9 bases between. Per germline, CDR1 SGDLS and CDR2 YYNGEE. About this clone: Its matching antigen is unknown.

TCRdb keeps only in-frame clones here, not all; method: immunoSEQ multiplex PCR. The sample lists 120,000 or so clones; 70% to 90% were seen once. General study results and limits: There were repertoire samples only from the period after the peak T cell response. Increases in Spike-specific TCR breadth and depth were seen after two AZD1222 doses.

The sample here was peripheral blood, taken on day 0 of AZD1222 vaccination. The sequence was obtained from an adult in good health. This rearrangement joins TRBV9 to TRBJ1-1; D remains unclear. CDR3 DNA sequence: TGTGCCAGCAGCCATGGGTCCAACACTGAAGCTTTCTTT. This encodes CASSHGSNTEAFF. Combining the CDR3 with reference TRBV9 and TRBJ1-1 gives the whole variable domain DSGVTQTPKHLITATGQRVTLRCSPRSGDLSVYWYQQSLDQGLQFLIQYYNGEERAKGNILERFSAQQFPDLHSELNLSSLELGDSALYFCASSHGSNTEAFFGQGTRLTVV.